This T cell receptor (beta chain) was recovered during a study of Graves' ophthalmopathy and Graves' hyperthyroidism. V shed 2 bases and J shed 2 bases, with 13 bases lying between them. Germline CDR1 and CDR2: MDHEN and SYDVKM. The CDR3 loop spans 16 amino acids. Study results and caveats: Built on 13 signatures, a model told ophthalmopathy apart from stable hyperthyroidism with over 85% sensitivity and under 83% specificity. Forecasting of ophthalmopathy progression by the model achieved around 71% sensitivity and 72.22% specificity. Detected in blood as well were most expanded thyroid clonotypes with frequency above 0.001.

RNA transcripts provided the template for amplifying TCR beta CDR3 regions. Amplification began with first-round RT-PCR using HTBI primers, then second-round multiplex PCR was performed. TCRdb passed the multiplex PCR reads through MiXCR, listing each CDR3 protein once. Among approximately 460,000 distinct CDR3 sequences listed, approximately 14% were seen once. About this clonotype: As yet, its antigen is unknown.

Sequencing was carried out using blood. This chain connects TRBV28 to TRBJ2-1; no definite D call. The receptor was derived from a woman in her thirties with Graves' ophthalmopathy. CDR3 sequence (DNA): TGTGCCAGCAGTTTAGGGCTGCTCTACCCCTACAATGAGCAGTTCTTC. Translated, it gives CASSLGLLYPYNEQFF.